The 20 T cell receptor beta chains presented below share a single source sample, sequenced in a study of CD8+CD57+ T cells in acquired aplastic anemia. Genomic DNA served as template for TCR beta VDJ and CDR3 profiling. TCRdb recomputed calls from the reads with MiXCR, one row per CDR3 protein. Here the sample spans 200,000 to 250,000 distinct CDR3 sequences, about half being singletons. Sequenced patients had shown CD8+CD57+ cell expansion by flow cytometry. The sample was sorted CD4+, CD8+, or CD8+CD57+ T cells (not recorded which) from PBMCs. The source of these receptors is a human donor with aplastic anemia.

This clonotype was detected many times. The chain links TRBV7-3 to TRBJ1-4, with unresolved D. The CDR3 covers 13 residues. CDR1 and CDR2 from the germline V gene are SGHTA and FQGTGA. The germline V and J ends were trimmed by 0 bases and 7 bases, with 6 bases remaining between them. CDR3 coding DNA: TGTGCCAGCAGCTTAACGAAGGGTGAAAAACTGTTTTTT. It yields the protein CASSLTKGEKLFF. Based on the CDR3 plus reference TRBV7-3 and TRBJ1-4, the full variable domain is GAGVSQTPSNKVTEKGKYVELRCDPISGHTALYWYRQSLGQGPEFLIYFQGTGAADDSGLPNDRFFAVRPEGSVSTLKIQRTERGDSAVYLCASSLTKGEKLFFGSGTQLSVL.

V is TRBV20-1 and J is TRBJ2-7, with D perhaps TRBD1 or TRBD2 (5 bases each). CDR1 DFQATT and CDR2 SNEGSKA come from the germline V gene (reference sequence). The V and J ends lost 2 bases and 3 bases respectively, with 14 bases between them. The CDR3 covers 14 residues. The CDR3 here is CSARRELGVYEQYF. CDR3 sequence (DNA): TGCAGTGCTAGAAGGGAATTGGGGGTCTACGAGCAGTACTTC.

The J gene is TRBJ2-7, the V gene TRBV19, with D perhaps assigned TRBD1 or TRBD2 (6 bases each). The CDR3 is 16 amino acids. CDR1 and CDR2 (germline): LNHDA, SQIVND (reference sequence). V lost 9 bases, J lost 0 bases, and 21 bases lay in between. The DNA for the CDR3 is TGTGCCAGCAGCTTATCCGTCGAGGGGGGCTCCTACGAGCAGTACTTC. As protein: CASSLSVEGGSYEQYF.

Ten or more counts support this clonotype. The chain employs TRBV20-1 and TRBJ2-5; possible D gene TRBD1, 6 bases. V lost 6 bases, J lost 4 bases, and 12 bases lay in between. CDR1 is DFQATT, CDR2 SNEGSKA, per germline (reference sequence). The CDR3 has 12 residues. The CDR3 sequence: CSAPRRGETQYF. As DNA, the CDR3 is TGCAGTGCGCCCCGCAGGGGAGAGACCCAGTACTTC.

The rearrangement joins TRBV2 to TRBJ2-7; D is ambiguous. Trimming pared 5 bases from V and 5 bases from J, leaving 10 bases between. Per the germline V gene, CDR1 is SNHLY and CDR2 is FYNNEI. The CDR3 totals 12 residues. This CDR3 reads CASSKLVNEQYF. The CDR3 nucleotides read TGTGCCAGCAGTAAGCTGGTAAACGAGCAGTACTTC.

This clonotype was counted at least ten times. Compared with germline, one end of the junction differs, possibly owing to a read error. This chain uses TRBV29-1 with TRBJ2-1; no definite D call. The CDR3 length is 11 residues. Germline lookup yields CDR1 SQVTM and CDR2 ANQGSEA. CDR3 in amino acids: CSAISNNEQFF. The CDR3 DNA is TGCAGCGCCATCTCCAACAATGAGCAGTTCTTC.

The V call is TRBV19, the J call TRBJ2-5; D is perhaps TRBD1 (8 bases). Germline values: CDR1 LNHDA, CDR2 SQIVND (reference sequence). The CDR3 sequence is 14 residues long. V dropped 5 bases and J dropped 9 bases, with 19 bases sitting between them. The CDR3, as DNA: TGTGCCAGTAGTCAACAGGGGGGGGAGGAGGCCCAGTACTTC. Translation gives CASSQQGGEEAQYF.

The chain couples TRBV7-6 to TRBJ1-6; D unclear. The CDR3 consists of 14 residues. Germline-derived CDR1 and CDR2 are SGHVS and FNYEAQ. Between the trimmed V and J ends, which lost 5 bases and 5 bases, there was a span of 10 bases. CDR3 in amino acids: CASSPSRNNSPLHF. The CDR3 DNA is TGTGCCAGCAGCCCCAGTCGGAATAATTCACCCCTCCACTTT.

This clonotype was observed many times. This sequence joins TRBV4-1 and TRBJ1-4; D ambiguous. Trimming removed 1 base at V and 5 bases at J, with 5 bases between. This CDR3 region has 13 residues. Germline V gene sequence: CDR1 MGHRA, CDR2 YSYEKL. Written as DNA, the CDR3 is TGCGCCAGCAGCCAAGGGAAAAATGAAAAACTGTTTTTT. It specifies CASSQGKNEKLFF.

This clonotype is termed medium-sized. V gene TRBV10-3 combines with J gene TRBJ1-4, with a weak D call TRBD1 (6 bases). This CDR3 is built from 13 residues. Germline lookup yields CDR1 ENHRY and CDR2 SYGVKD. V was clipped by 2 bases and J by 13 bases, with 14 bases between them. The CDR3 here is CAISELQGRGLFF. In DNA form, the CDR3 reads TGTGCCATCAGTGAGCTCCAGGGCAGGGGACTGTTTTTT.

The CDR3 spells CSASPSGGMGYTF. As DNA, the CDR3 is TGCAGTGCTAGCCCCTCGGGGGGTATGGGCTACACCTTC. The genes are TRBV20-1 and TRBJ1-2; D is possibly TRBD1 (5 bases). With 3 bases removed from V and 8 bases from J, the gap between germline ends came to 16 bases. This CDR3 has 13 residues. Per germline, CDR1 DFQATT and CDR2 SNEGSKA (reference sequence).

This sequence joins TRBV3-1 and TRBJ1-1; D is unclear. The ends were cut back, 1 base at V and 1 base at J, with 7 bases in the middle. CDR3 size: 14 residues. Germline CDR1 is LGHDT and CDR2 is YNNKEL (reference sequence). CDR3 nucleotide sequence: TGTGCCAGCAGCCAAGTTGGGCGGAACACTGAAGCTTTCTTT. This translates into CASSQVGRNTEAFF.

To note about this clonotype: The junction departs from germline at one end; a sequencing error may be responsible. The chain has TRBV20-1 and TRBJ2-1; D possibly corresponds to TRBD2 (5 bases). The germline CDR1 and CDR2 sequences are DFQATT and SNEGSKA (reference sequence). The CDR3 has 12 amino acids. CDR3 in amino acids: CSARSSGERTAF. For the CDR3, the DNA is TGCAGTGCTAGGTCCTCCGGGGAGCGGACGGCCTTC.

This clonotype was recorded at least ten times. The chain has TRBV10-3 and TRBJ2-2, with a possible D match to TRBD2 (6 bases). The CDR3 is 16 amino acids. The germline CDR1 and CDR2 sequences are ENHRY and SYGVKD. With 0 bases removed from V and 5 bases from J, the gap between germline ends came to 13 bases. The CDR3 here is CAISESRAGGTGELFF. In DNA, the CDR3 is TGTGCCATCAGTGAGTCGCGGGCCGGGGGAACCGGGGAGCTGTTTTTT.

This clonotype was observed many times. The chain combines TRBV6-5 with TRBJ1-2; D remains unclear. V was shortened by 4 bases and J by 6 bases, with 18 bases between the two germline ends. CDR1 and CDR2 (germline): MNHEY, SVGAGI. This CDR3 comprises 15 residues. The CDR3 is CASSSSLWATDGYTF. CDR3 in DNA: TGTGCCAGCAGTTCCTCCCTATGGGCTACGGATGGCTACACCTTC.

The sample holds a few counts of this clonotype. The chain is built from TRBV10-3 and TRBJ2-5; 10 nucleotides match TRBD2. Germline assignment: CDR1 ENHRY and CDR2 SYGVKD. The CDR3 runs 13 residues. V shed 8 bases and J 5 bases; nucleotides not matched to a gene: 5. CDR3 sequence (DNA): TGTGCCATCGGGACTAGCGAGACGGAGACCCAGTACTTC. It specifies CAIGTSETETQYF.

A few counts support this clonotype. This may be a read error: a much more frequent sequence differs by one nucleotide. The chain recombines TRBV20-1 with TRBJ2-5; 8 bases line up with TRBD1. Germline lookup yields CDR1 DFQATT and CDR2 SNEGSKA (reference sequence). The CDR3 sequence is 15 residues long. The CDR3 DNA is TGCAGTGCTGGAAGACAGGGGCCGACAGGGGAGACCCTGTACTTC. The encoded protein is CSAGRQGPTGETLYF.

CDR3 DNA sequence: TGTGCCAGCAGTTTCGTGTCAGGGGGCGACTGGGAGACCCAGTACTTC. Translated: CASSFVSGGDWETQYF. The chain has TRBV12-3 or TRBV12-4 and TRBJ2-5; 8 bases match TRBD1. With V trimmed by 3 bases and J by 5 bases, 11 bases remained unmatched. The CDR3 totals 16 residues.

This clonotype was seen a handful of times. This may be a read error: a much more frequent sequence differs by one nucleotide. The rearrangement joins TRBV6-1 to TRBJ2-7, with a tentative D call TRBD2 (5 bases). Germline-derived CDR1 and CDR2 are MNHNS and SASEGT. The germline V and J ends were trimmed by 5 bases and 3 bases, with 11 bases remaining between them. The CDR3 runs to 13 residues. The CDR3 protein is CASSHGRGYEQYF. CDR3 DNA sequence: TGTGCCAGCAGTCACGGCCGGGGCTACGAGCAGTACTTC.

This clonotype showed up many times. The chain joins TRBV7-9 to TRBJ2-7; maybe TRBD1 (5 bases). CDR1 and CDR2 (germline): SEHNR, FQNEAQ (reference sequence). With 1 base removed from V and 6 bases from J, the gap between germline ends came to 13 bases. The CDR3 has 14 amino acids. CDR3 sequence (DNA): TGTGCCAGCAGCTTAGGGTCAGGGCGGCTCGAGCAGTACTTC. It codes for CASSLGSGRLEQYF.